The entry that follows covers one T cell receptor beta chain sequence. No antigen is known for it. TCRdb's table, derived via immunoSEQ multiplex PCR, lists solely in-frame clones and lacks some. The sample holds 84,000 or so clones, around four fifths seen once. From germline, CDR1 is WSHSY and CDR2 SAAADI. This CDR3 spans 17 amino acids. Deletions cut 5 bases from V and 0 bases from J, with 14 bases between. This record belongs to a study of a mutant IDH1 vaccine in newly diagnosed glioma. Study in general: Vaccines were first given 4-6 weeks after radiotherapy alone, or with temozolomide cycles.

Time point: week 47, end of study. Vaccination comprised doses that each held 300 ug of mutant IDH1 20-mer peptide, plus topical imiquimod. The donors' diagnosis was new WHO grade 3 or 4 astrocytoma that was IDH1-mutant and ATRX-lost. The chain carries TRBV10-2 and TRBJ1-6, with a tentative D call TRBD1 (5 bases). The sequenced sample was PBMCs, obtained from a glioma patient whose treatment included an IDH1 peptide vaccine. The TCR comes from a middle-aged man with glioma. The CDR3 DNA follows: TGCGCCAGCAGTAAAGGCGCAGGGAGCTCCTATAATTCACCCCTCCACTTT. Amino acids: CASSKGAGSSYNSPLHF.